This is a list of T cell receptor beta chains from one sample in a study of blood T cell repertoires in COVID-19. Clones were sequenced by immunoSEQ multiplex PCR, and TCRdb holds only the in-frame ones, with some missing. The profile shows 200,000 to 250,000 clones, 85% to 90% of them singletons. Sequencing was done on a sample of peripheral blood. Receptors originate from a middle-aged man with COVID-19, enrolled during active disease. The CDR3 runs from the conserved cysteine through the conserved F or W.

>TRBV11-3|TRBJ2-7
CASSPGGQSYEQYF
>TRBV9|TRBJ2-3
CASSLRDRGTDTQYF
>TRBV7-6|TRBJ2-4
CASSLGGTGPVGNIQYF
>TRBV7-9|TRBJ2-5
CASSLVATQETQYF
>TRBV4-1|TRBJ2-7
CASSQASSGSSYEQYF
>TRBV3-1/TRBV3-2|TRBJ1-5
CASSQDSSNNQPQHF
>TRBV10-3|TRBJ1-1
CATSEVQKNTEAFF
>TRBV30|TRBJ2-2
CAWSAFLGTGELFF
>TRBV19|TRBJ2-3
CASRTHLLAGTDTQYF
>TRBV6-5|TRBJ1-6
CASSHLTPDTRLHF
>TRBV30|TRBJ2-3
CAWNRGTDTQYF
>TRBV30|TRBJ2-5
CAWSVAGGAQETQYF
>TRBV19|TRBJ1-5
CASTDGGREDQPQHF
>TRBV19|TRBJ2-3
CASSMIAAVATDTQYF
>TRBV3-1/TRBV3-2|TRBJ2-2
CASSQSGGGGELFF
>TRBV28|TRBJ1-2
CAGSFPKTGGYGYTF
>TRBV10-3|TRBJ1-2
CAISELTGPSNYGYTF
>TRBV6-2/TRBV6-3|TRBJ2-7
CASSYIGGRAQSAYEQYF
>TRBV19|TRBJ2-7
CASSIGTSGSYEQYF